These 23 T cell receptor beta chains originate from one sample sequenced in a study of T cells in Graves' hyperthyroidism and ophthalmopathy. Amplification yielded TCR beta CDR3 regions, with RNA transcripts as the source. HTBI primers were employed in a first-round RT-PCR of the TCR CDR3. TCRdb reprocessed the multiplex PCR reads via MiXCR and lists one record per CDR3 protein. The sample consists of hundreds of thousands of distinct CDR3 sequences, around 15% of them appearing once. The sequenced sample consisted of blood. Every receptor here comes from a young woman with Graves' hyperthyroidism.

The chain carries TRBV7-9 and TRBJ2-1; D ambiguous. The germline CDR1 and CDR2 sequences are SEHNR and FQNEAQ (reference sequence). This CDR3 has 16 residues. V was cut by 4 bases and J by 4 bases, with 17 bases left in between. CDR3 region: CASSSSSGLGYNEQFF. CDR3 sequence (DNA): TGTGCCAGCAGCTCCTCTTCCGGGCTCGGATACAATGAGCAGTTCTTC. Complete variable domain (other parts from reference TRBV7-9 and TRBJ2-1): DTGVSQNPRHKITKRGQNVTFRCDPISEHNRLYWYRQTLGQGPEFLTYFQNEAQLEKSRLLSDRFSAERPKGSFSTLEIQRTEQGDSAMYLCASSSSSGLGYNEQFFGPGTRLTVL.

This clonotype was counted between two and nine times. The J gene is TRBJ2-3, the V gene TRBV7-9; a weak D match, TRBD2 (6 bases). The CDR3 loop spans 17 amino acids. Trimming cost V 2 bases and J 5 bases, with 20 bases left between them. The germline V gene has CDR1 SEHNR and CDR2 FQNEAQ (reference sequence). This chain's CDR3 is CASSLIRKRVVGDTQYF. CDR3 sequence (DNA): TGTGCCAGCAGCTTAATAAGGAAGCGGGTTGTGGGAGATACGCAGTATTTT.

The table lists this clonotype with many counts. V is TRBV7-9 and J is TRBJ2-5; D uncertain. Germline V gene data show CDR1 as SEHNR and CDR2 as FQNEAQ (reference sequence). Trimming stripped 0 bases from V and 5 bases from J, with 7 bases between. CDR3 length: 13 residues. CDR3: CASSLAVFETQYF. CDR3 DNA: TGTGCCAGCAGCTTAGCAGTTTTCGAGACCCAGTACTTC.

This clonotype occurred many times. The chain has TRBV3-1 and TRBJ2-7; no clear D gene. V lost 1 base and J lost 2, with 12 bases in between. CDR3 size: 15 residues. Germline CDR1 is LGHDT and CDR2 is YNNKEL (reference sequence). DNA for the CDR3: TGTGCCAGCAGCCAAGGGCCAACGCCCGCCTACGAGCAGTACTTC. It translates to CASSQGPTPAYEQYF.

This clonotype was counted at least ten times. The CDR3: CASSGTGGPPYEQYF. In DNA, the CDR3 is TGTGCCAGCAGCGGTACGGGAGGGCCTCCCTACGAGCAGTACTTC. V is TRBV7-9 and J is TRBJ2-7; 8 bases agree with TRBD2. CDR1 and CDR2 (germline): SEHNR, FQNEAQ (reference sequence). The V gene end was trimmed by 5 bases and the J gene end by 2 bases; junction bases not matched to a gene: 8. The CDR3 length is 15 residues.

The chain has TRBV14 and TRBJ2-2; no definite D call. Germline V CDR1 and CDR2: SGHDN, FVKESK. Trimming took 10 bases from V and 1 from J, leaving 10 bases between them. The CDR3 runs 13 residues. This CDR3 is CATSPLNTGELFF. The CDR3, as DNA: TGTGCCACCTCTCCTCTGAACACCGGGGAGCTGTTTTTT.

The CDR3 sequence: CSAYRGGVRAGANVLTF. CDR3 sequence (DNA): TGCAGTGCTTACAGGGGAGGAGTCCGCGCTGGGGCCAACGTCCTGACTTTC. The chain is built from TRBV20-1 and TRBJ2-6, with D tentatively TRBD1 (7 bases). Trimming took off 5 bases at V and 2 bases at J, with 19 bases between the two ends. Per germline, CDR1 DFQATT and CDR2 SNEGSKA (reference sequence). The CDR3 extends over 17 amino acids.

This chain links TRBV7-6 with TRBJ1-1; the D is unclear. V lost 1 base to trimming and J lost 3 bases, with 6 bases between them. This CDR3 region has 13 residues. CDR1 is SGHVS, CDR2 FNYEAQ, per germline. CDR3 DNA sequence: TGTGCCAGCAGCTTAGAGGAGGACACTGAAGCTTTCTTT. Residues: CASSLEEDTEAFF.

In regard to this clonotype: At one end, the junction sequence differs from germline, possibly due to a read error. CDR3 coding DNA: TGTACCAGCAGCTTAGGCACAGGGATTGTTTTCGGCACTGAAGCTTTCTTT. Its translation: CTSSLGTGIVFGTEAFF. The V gene is TRBV7-6, the J gene TRBJ1-1; D is perhaps TRBD1 (6 bases). Germline loops: CDR1 SGHVS, CDR2 FNYEAQ. The CDR3 consists of 17 residues. The full variable domain, with the rest looked up from reference TRBV7-6 and TRBJ1-1, is GAGVSQSPRYKVTKRGQDVALRCDPISGHVSLYWYRQALGQGPEFLTYFNYEAQQDKSGLPNDRFSAERPEGSISTLTIQRTEQRDSAMYRCTSSLGTGIVFGTEAFFGQGTRLTVV.

The chain carries TRBV6-4 and TRBJ2-7; D unclear. CDR1 is MRHNA, CDR2 SNTAGT, per germline. Trimming stripped 3 bases from V and 2 bases from J, with 11 bases between. CDR3 size: 14 residues. CDR3 in amino acids: CASSEWGAAYEQYF. In DNA, the CDR3 is TGTGCCAGCAGTGAATGGGGTGCCGCCTACGAGCAGTACTTC.

This clonotype came up many times. The chain combines TRBV12-3 or TRBV12-4 with TRBJ2-3; TRBD1 aligns across 7 bases. The CDR3 sequence is 15 residues long. The trim removed 6 bases at V and 0 bases at J, leaving 6 bases unmatched. CDR3 in amino acids: CASRRQGTSTDTQYF. Written as DNA, the CDR3 is TGTGCCAGCAGAAGACAGGGCACTAGCACAGATACGCAGTATTTT.

This clonotype was detected a few times. This rearrangement joins TRBV20-1 to TRBJ2-7; D is uncertain. The CDR3 totals 12 residues. V lost 6 bases and J lost 4, with 13 bases in between. Germline CDR1 reads DFQATT; CDR2 reads SNEGSKA (reference sequence). The CDR3 nucleotides read TGCAGTGCCGGTCATACGAGGTACGAGCAGTACTTC. This gives the protein CSAGHTRYEQYF.

The table lists this clonotype with many counts. The CDR3 sequence: CASSEAPDLGSYEQYF. CDR3 nucleotide sequence: TGTGCCAGCAGTGAAGCGCCGGACTTGGGGTCCTACGAGCAGTACTTC. The chain carries TRBV6-1 and TRBJ2-7; D is possibly TRBD2 (5 bases). CDR3 length: 16 residues. The V gene lost 0 bases and the J gene lost 1 base, with 13 bases spanning the gap. The germline V gene encodes CDR1 MNHNS and CDR2 SASEGT.

The CDR3 spells CASSLDEGGYEQYF. The DNA for the CDR3 is TGCGCCAGCAGCTTGGACGAAGGGGGCTACGAGCAGTACTTC. The chain has TRBV5-1 and TRBJ2-7, with a tentative D call TRBD1 (6 bases). The V gene lost 0 bases and the J gene lost 3 bases, with 10 bases spanning the gap. This CDR3 is 14 amino acids long. Germline V lookup: CDR1 SGHRS, CDR2 YFSETQ.

This clonotype was observed at least ten times. V is TRBV7-2 and J is TRBJ2-1; 13 nucleotides align to TRBD2. From germline, CDR1 is SGHTA and CDR2 FQGNSA. V trimming: 5 bases; J trimming: 7 bases; junction bases outside the gene matches: 5. The CDR3 spans 15 residues. CDR3 DNA sequence: TGTGCCAGCAGCCTTCGGACTAGCGGGAGAAATGAGCAGTTCTTC. Its translation is CASSLRTSGRNEQFF.

This clonotype has a count of ten or more. The CDR3 DNA follows: TGCGCCAGCAGCCAGGGATCGACAGAGAACACCGGGGAGCTGTTTTTT. This sequence encodes CASSQGSTENTGELFF. The rearrangement joins TRBV4-3 to TRBJ2-2; D perhaps matches TRBD1 (5 bases). V lost 3 bases to trimming and J lost 1 base, with 12 bases between them. CDR3 length equals 16 residues. Germline V gene sequence: CDR1 LGHNA, CDR2 YSLEER.

This clonotype was detected only a few times. The V call is TRBV19, the J call TRBJ1-5; 9 bases match TRBD1. The CDR3 spans 17 residues. V shed 5 bases and J 1 base; nucleotides not matched to a gene: 9. Germline loops: CDR1 LNHDA, CDR2 SQIVND (reference sequence). CDR3 protein: CASSPHRGRISNQPQHF. CDR3 coding DNA: TGTGCCAGTAGTCCTCACAGGGGGCGAATAAGCAATCAGCCCCAGCATTTT.

This clonotype was observed a few times. V is TRBV18 and J is TRBJ2-3; 9 bases agree with TRBD1. Germline loops: CDR1 KGHSH, CDR2 LQKENI. CDR3 length equals 16 residues. The ends lost 2 bases at V and 4 bases at J; junction bases unmatched: 7. This CDR3 is CASSPFQQGAPDTQYF. The CDR3 nucleotides are TGTGCCAGCTCACCATTCCAACAGGGGGCTCCAGATACGCAGTATTTT.

This clonotype was observed at least ten times. The chain is built from TRBV24-1 and TRBJ1-1; the match to TRBD1 covers 9 bases. Germline V gene data show CDR1 as KGHDR and CDR2 as SFDVKD. J was trimmed by 4 bases and V by 7 bases; bases with no gene match: 12. The CDR3 runs 16 residues. The CDR3, as DNA: TGTGCCACCAGATCCCGGGGACAGGGAGGCGGCACTGAAGCTTTCTTT. Amino acids: CATRSRGQGGGTEAFF.

The table lists this clonotype with many counts. CDR3 DNA: TGTGCCAGCAGTGACGGGACTAGCGGGATCAATGAGCAGTTCTTC. Protein sequence: CASSDGTSGINEQFF. This chain links TRBV27 with TRBJ2-1; 13 bases are shared with TRBD2. The CDR3 has 15 residues. Germline V gives CDR1 MNHEY, CDR2 SMNVEV (reference sequence). V lost 5 bases and J lost 6; bases outside the gene matches: 4.

This sequence joins TRBV19 and TRBJ1-6; D unclear. V was trimmed by 5 bases and J by 6 bases, leaving 14 bases between them. Per the germline V gene, CDR1 is LNHDA and CDR2 is SQIVND (reference sequence). This CDR3 region has 15 residues. The CDR3 loop is CASSPLKRGNSPLHF. DNA of the CDR3: TGTGCCAGTAGTCCATTGAAGCGGGGTAATTCACCCCTCCACTTT.

This clonotype came up many times. The rearrangement links TRBV13 to TRBJ1-1; D is undetermined. Trimming took off 5 bases at V and 8 bases at J, with 15 bases between the two ends. Germline V CDR1 and CDR2: PRHDT, FYEKMQ (reference sequence). The CDR3 contains 13 residues. The CDR3: CASSKGTLREAFF. The DNA of the CDR3 is TGTGCCAGCAGCAAAGGAACTTTAAGGGAAGCTTTCTTT.

The table lists this clonotype with a few counts. The chain carries TRBV10-3 and TRBJ2-1, with D unresolved. CDR3 size: 14 residues. Per germline, CDR1 ENHRY and CDR2 SYGVKD. Deletions cut 3 bases from V and 2 bases from J, with 8 bases between. The CDR3 bases are TGTGCCATCAGTGACCCGACTGCCTACAATGAGCAGTTCTTC. This codes for CAISDPTAYNEQFF.